Presented here are 15 T cell receptor beta chains from one specimen sequenced in a study of blood T cell repertoires in COVID-19. Method: immunoSEQ multiplex PCR; TCRdb's copy keeps in-frame clones and lacks some. The table records about 270,000 clones, 70% to 90% of them present only once. The sequenced sample consisted of PBMCs or T cells enriched from blood (not recorded which). All receptors come from a woman aged 55-70 years in a cohort exposed to, infected with or recovered from COVID-19 (not recorded which).

The chain uses TRBV28 and TRBJ1-6; D gene uncertain. Per the germline V gene, CDR1 is MDHEN and CDR2 is SYDVKM. The ends were cut back, 3 bases at V and 1 base at J, with 7 bases in the middle. The CDR3 is 15 amino acids. The CDR3 is CASSFRVSYNSPLHF. DNA for the CDR3: TGTGCCAGCAGTTTTCGGGTGTCCTATAATTCACCCCTCCACTTT. Full variable domain (remainder filled in from reference TRBV28 and TRBJ1-6): DVKVTQSSRYLVKRTGEKVFLECVQDMDHENMFWYRQDPGLGLRLIYFSYDVKMKEKGDIPEGYSVSREKKERFSLILESASTNQTSMYLCASSFRVSYNSPLHFGNGTRLTVT.

J is TRBJ1-2 and V is TRBV3-1 (or the pseudogene TRBV3-2); 8 bases agree with TRBD1. This CDR3 has 13 amino acids. CDR1 LGHDT and CDR2 YNNKEL come from the germline V gene (reference sequence). With V trimmed by 9 bases and J by 3 bases, 6 bases remained unmatched. CDR3 sequence (DNA): TGTGCCAGTGGACAGGGATGGGACTATGGCTACACCTTC. Protein: CASGQGWDYGYTF.

The rearrangement joins TRBV27 to TRBJ2-2, with 9 bases aligning to TRBD2. There are 15 residues in the CDR3. The ends lost 2 bases at V and 5 bases at J; junction bases unmatched: 3. The germline V gene encodes CDR1 MNHEY and CDR2 SMNVEV (reference sequence). In nucleotides, the CDR3 is TGTGCCAGCAGTTTAGGACTAGCGTCGACCGGGGAGCTGTTTTTT. Translated: CASSLGLASTGELFF.

This clone is judged medium-sized (0.01 to 0.1%). The CDR3: CASSRTGGAEKLFF. CDR3 nucleotide sequence: TGTGCCAGCAGCCGGACAGGGGGGGCTGAAAAACTGTTTTTT. The chain links TRBV5-6 to TRBJ1-4; 10 positions match TRBD1. The germline V gene has CDR1 SGHDT and CDR2 YYEEEE. V lost 4 bases to trimming and J lost 7 bases; unmatched junction nucleotides: 4. The CDR3 contains 14 residues. Supplemented by reference TRBV5-6 and TRBJ1-4, the full variable domain reads DAGVTQSPTHLIKTRGQQVTLRCSPKSGHDTVSWYQQALGQGPQFIFQYYEEEERQRGNFPDRFSGHQFPNYSSELNVNALLLGDSALYLCASSRTGGAEKLFFGSGTQLSVL.

Remarks on this clone: At the DNA level, this CDR3 is encoded by other sequences in the same sample as well. The chain carries TRBV6-5 and TRBJ2-7; maybe TRBD1 (6 bases). Germline CDR1 reads MNHEY; CDR2 reads SVGAGI. This CDR3 region has 14 residues. Trimming took off 0 bases at V and 2 bases at J, with 8 bases between the two ends. In DNA, the CDR3 is TGTGCCAGCAGTTACTCCAGGGGAACCTACGAGCAGTACTTC. This gives the protein CASSYSRGTYEQYF.

V gene TRBV28 combines with J gene TRBJ1-4; a possible D gene is TRBD1 (6 bases). The V gene's germline CDR1 is MDHEN and CDR2 SYDVKM. This CDR3 is 15 amino acids long. The ends were cut back, 5 bases at V and 8 bases at J, with 18 bases in the middle. The CDR3 loop reads CASSRRQERWEKLFF. As DNA, the CDR3 is TGTGCCAGCAGTCGCAGACAGGAGAGGTGGGAAAAACTGTTTTTT.

This clone has a single count. This chain links TRBV6-5 with TRBJ2-1, with TRBD2 identical over 13 bases. V lost 5 bases to trimming and J lost 4 bases; unmatched junction nucleotides: 2. The CDR3 totals 15 residues. Per germline, CDR1 MNHEY and CDR2 SVGAGI. CDR3 sequence reads: CASSLLAGGYNEQFF. The DNA of the CDR3 is TGTGCCAGCAGTCTACTAGCGGGAGGGTACAATGAGCAGTTCTTC.

The chain couples TRBV10-1 to TRBJ1-1; perhaps TRBD1 as D (5 bases). CDR3 length equals 14 residues. Germline assignment: CDR1 WNHNN and CDR2 SYGVQD (reference sequence). Between the trimmed V and J ends, which lost 6 bases and 1 base, there was a span of 12 bases. CDR3 protein: CASRNRLENTEAFF. CDR3 coding DNA: TGCGCCAGCAGAAACAGGTTGGAGAACACTGAAGCTTTCTTT.

The rearrangement joins TRBV3-1 (or the pseudogene TRBV3-2) to TRBJ1-3; a weak D match, TRBD1 (5 bases). Germline lookup yields CDR1 LGHDT and CDR2 YNNKEL (reference sequence). Trimming cost V 3 bases and J 3 bases, with 12 bases left between them. The CDR3 loop spans 15 amino acids. CDR3 loop: CASSQGGAHGNTIYF. The DNA of the CDR3 is TGTGCCAGCAGCCAGGGTGGGGCGCATGGAAACACCATATATTTT.

The chain carries TRBV10-3 and TRBJ1-2; 8 bases are shared with TRBD1. J was trimmed by 4 bases and V by 2 bases; bases with no gene match: 3. The CDR3 spans 14 residues. Germline V gives CDR1 ENHRY, CDR2 SYGVKD. This CDR3 is CAISEGQGVYGYTF. The CDR3 bases are TGTGCCATCAGTGAGGGACAGGGAGTCTATGGCTACACCTTC.

This chain links TRBV4-3 with TRBJ2-3; 12 nucleotides line up with TRBD1. The V and J ends lost 0 bases and 6 bases, in that order; junction bases with no gene match: 16. This CDR3 comprises 20 residues. Germline CDR1 LGHNA, CDR2 YSLEER. The CDR3 here is CASSQDPISGGTGGRDTQYF. In nucleotides, the CDR3 is TGCGCCAGCAGCCAAGACCCAATTTCGGGCGGGACAGGGGGCAGGGATACGCAGTATTTT.

This chain links TRBV28 with TRBJ2-4; D perhaps matches TRBD1 (5 bases). The CDR3 extends over 15 amino acids. Per germline, CDR1 MDHEN and CDR2 SYDVKM. Trimming left V 5 bases short and J 2 bases short, with 13 bases between. For the CDR3, the DNA is TGTGCCAGCAGTGCTATTCAGGGCACCAAAAACATTCAGTACTTC. This translates into CASSAIQGTKNIQYF.

This clone has a handful of counts. The gene calls are TRBV5-1 and TRBJ2-1, with 9 bases that match TRBD1. From germline, CDR1 is SGHRS and CDR2 YFSETQ. CDR3 length: 16 amino acids. V was clipped by 1 base and J by 7 bases; unmatched bases: 9. The DNA for the CDR3 is TGCGCCAGCAGCTTGTCGACAGGGGGTGGGTATAATGAGCAGTTCTTC. It is translated as CASSLSTGGGYNEQFF.

V is TRBV20-1 and J is TRBJ2-7; TRBD2 agrees at 7 bases. Unmatched junction bases numbered 6, after V lost 3 bases and J lost 4 bases. This CDR3 has 13 residues. CDR1 is DFQATT and CDR2 is SNEGSKA in the germline V gene (reference sequence). The CDR3 reads CSASYGTTYEQYF. The CDR3 DNA is TGCAGTGCTAGTTACGGGACTACTTACGAGCAGTACTTC.

The V call is TRBV7-2, the J call TRBJ1-5; D is undetermined. CDR3 length: 18 amino acids. The V gene's germline CDR1 is SGHTA and CDR2 FQGNSA. The ends were cut back, 1 base at V and 0 bases at J, with 16 bases in the middle. The chain's CDR3 is CASSLEWPGSFSNQPQHF. CDR3 coding DNA: TGTGCCAGCAGCTTAGAGTGGCCAGGATCCTTTAGCAATCAGCCCCAGCATTTT.